This TCR beta chain was captured by sequencing in a study of early T cells in non-severe SARS-CoV-2 infection (dated by TCRdb to about 2021). For context, the study as a whole: TCR sequencing used bulk RNA from unsorted whole blood, so alpha and beta chains could not be paired.

What the work shows at the level of the full study, not this receptor alone: VDJdb matching was skewed toward anti-spike CD8 responses and likely underestimated virus-specific expansions, missing private and CD4 specificities.

This clonotype was observed a few times. Its antigen remains undetermined. Base qualities were left out, and no much larger clone turns up one base away. Library prep was done by 5' RACE. Sequencing relied on a NextSeq 500. To correct for sequencing error and PCR bias, the TCR library protocol tagged individual cDNA molecules with unique molecular identifiers. Both TCR alpha and beta chains were sequenced, and tight co-correlation was observed between alpha and beta sequence abundances in each sample. Processing in the source paper ran as follows. V gene, J gene and CDR3 annotation of TCR sequences was performed with Decombinator V4. Expanded TCRs were defined as changing significantly between any two time points under a Poisson model with p below 0.0001. TCR abundances were normalised to the total number of TCRs sequenced in each sample and reported as counts per million. TRAV1-2 paired with TRAJ12, TRAJ20 or TRAJ33 defined MAIT TCRs, while TRAV10 paired with TRAJ18 defined iNKT TCRs. A search of VDJdb, accessed on 1 November 2021, was run for TCRs annotated to CMV, EBV and SARS-CoV-2, with TCRs annotated for multiple antigens excluded. Using fastp at Q25 and MiXCR, TCRdb reprocessed the public reads and kept productive beta chains. Each CDR3 protein gets just one entry, which takes the most common genes and DNA from the rows behind it. TCRdb, not the authors, supplied the V and J calls. Across this sample there are under 70,000 distinct CDR3 sequences, with about 7.7% seen only once. 10% to 13% of the sample is in the top ten clones.

Including cysteine and phenylalanine, the CDR3 has 15 amino acids. The retained sequence is limited to the CDR3, 45 bases, with the frame set at the first base. The germline V gene gives CDR1 as SGDLS and CDR2 as YYNGEE. Trimming removed 0 bases from V and 2 bases from J; the gene matches leave 3 bases unexplained. A case-control design nested within a healthcare worker cohort in London, UK, was used, with weekly nasopharyngeal swab PCR tests and blood sampling performed. Healthcare workers were enrolled in the week of the UK lockdown, from 23 to 31 March 2020, and were followed every week for up to 16 weeks.

The sequence came from an adult who was a healthcare worker with PCR-confirmed SARS-CoV-2 infection or an uninfected control (not recorded which). The rearrangement combines TRBV9 with TRBJ2-3, and 7 bases in between align with TRBD1. The starting material was whole blood, obtained at baseline. The CDR3 region: CASSVEGAYTDTQYF. The nucleotide sequence is given as TGTGCCAGCAGCGTAGAGGGGGCCTACACAGATACGCAGTATTTT.